This T cell receptor beta chain was profiled in a study of cytomegalovirus exposure and HLA in healthy donors. Study-level information: A subsequent analysis stated that the 120 or so validation repertoires were run on the same platform as the 650 to 850 first-cohort repertoires.

This table comes from immunoSEQ multiplex PCR, and its TCRdb copy is limited to in-frame clones, with some not included. The table shows 150,000 to 200,000 clones, with 95% to 97% occurring only once. Looked up from germline, CDR1 is LNHDA and CDR2 is SQIVND (reference sequence). Trimming shortened V by 4 bases and J by 5 bases, and 14 bases separated the two germline ends. CDR3 length: 14 residues. The clonotype originates from a woman aged 18-29 years in good health and CMV-seronegative. This chain joins TRBV19 and TRBJ2-5, with a weak D call TRBD1 (5 bases). The sequenced sample was PBMCs. The CDR3 loop is CASSTDKGWETQYF. DNA for the CDR3: TGTGCCAGTAGTACCGATAAGGGGTGGGAGACCCAGTACTTC. The variable domain in full, completed from reference TRBV19 and TRBJ2-5, reads DGGITQSPKYLFRKEGQNVTLSCEQNLNHDAMYWYRQDPGQGLRLIYYSQIVNDFQKGDIAEGYSVSREKKESFPLTVTSAQKNPTAFYLCASSTDKGWETQYFGPGTRLLVL.